These 30 T cell receptor beta chains came from one sample sequenced in a study of shared clonotypes between healthy human individuals. Assay: immunoSEQ multiplex PCR; the TCRdb copy retains only in-frame clones and omits some. The sample yields about 1.5 million clones, around 98% seen once. The material sequenced was naive CD4+ T cells sorted from blood. Subset here: CD45RA+ positively selected. The source of these receptors is a man aged 30 to 39 in good health.

The V and J genes are TRBV28 and TRBJ2-1, with 9 positions matching TRBD1. The CDR3 runs to 19 residues. Germline assignment: CDR1 MDHEN and CDR2 SYDVKM. V lost 5 bases to trimming and J lost 0 bases; unmatched junction nucleotides: 14. CDR3 coding DNA: TGTGCCAGCAGTCCCCCGGGACAGGGCAAAGTTAGCTCCTACAATGAGCAGTTCTTC. Translating it yields CASSPPGQGKVSSYNEQFF.

The chain couples TRBV29-1 to TRBJ2-7, with 12 bases lining up with TRBD2. CDR1 is SQVTM and CDR2 is ANQGSEA in the germline V gene. The V segment lost 6 bases and the J segment 2 bases; nucleotides outside the gene matches: 5. This CDR3 contains 14 residues. CDR3 nucleotide sequence: TGCAGCGTCAGGGCTAGCGGGAGGGCCTACGAGCAGTACTTC. Amino acid sequence: CSVRASGRAYEQYF.

The gene calls are TRBV25-1 and TRBJ2-3; tentative D call: TRBD1 (6 bases). This CDR3 has 16 amino acids. CDR1 and CDR2 (germline): MGHDK, SYGVNS. Trimming pared 6 bases from V and 2 bases from J, leaving 18 bases between. In DNA form, the CDR3 reads TGTGCCAGCAGACATCGTTCCGGGACATTCACAGATACGCAGTATTTT. As protein: CASRHRSGTFTDTQYF.

This chain joins TRBV5-1 and TRBJ2-2, with D hard to call. Germline CDR1 and CDR2: SGHRS and YFSETQ. V was pared by 2 bases and J by 4 bases, with 9 bases between. This CDR3 has 14 amino acids. Here the CDR3 reads CASSLSHITGELFF. The CDR3 nucleotides are TGCGCCAGCAGCTTATCGCATATCACCGGGGAGCTGTTTTTT.

With regard to this clone: At one end the junction does not follow the germline gene, possibly because of a read error. The chain is built from TRBV25-1 and TRBJ2-7; D may correspond to TRBD1 or TRBD2 (5 bases each). CDR3 length: 13 amino acids. Germline V gives CDR1 MGHDK, CDR2 SYGVNS. The CDR3 DNA is TGTGCCAGCAGTGAGTCAGGGACCAGGCTCGAGGTCTTC. Encoded protein: CASSESGTRLEVF.

J is TRBJ2-7 and V is TRBV10-2, with 10 positions matching TRBD2. The CDR3 extends over 16 amino acids. Germline CDR1 reads WSHSY; CDR2 reads SAAADI. With V trimmed by 4 bases and J by 3 bases, 9 bases remained unmatched. In nucleotides, the CDR3 is TGCGCCAGCAGTGCGGGGGGGGCTAGCGGGAGCTACGAGCAGTACTTC. Protein sequence: CASSAGGASGSYEQYF.

This rearrangement joins TRBV30 to TRBJ1-1; no firm D call. Per the germline V gene, CDR1 is GTSNPN and CDR2 is SVGIG (reference sequence). The CDR3 contains 13 residues. V was pared by 4 bases and J by 6 bases, with 15 bases between. CDR3 protein: CAWTEFSVAEAFF. The CDR3 DNA reads TGTGCCTGGACCGAATTTTCAGTGGCTGAAGCTTTCTTT.

The genes are TRBV9 and TRBJ2-1, with 12 bases aligning to TRBD2. CDR1 is SGDLS and CDR2 is YYNGEE in the germline V gene. The CDR3 runs 15 residues. J gave up 6 bases and V 1 base, and 2 bases lay outside the gene matches. Written as DNA, the CDR3 is TGTGCCAGCAGCGTACAGACTAGCGGGAGCAATGAGCAGTTCTTC. Amino acid sequence: CASSVQTSGSNEQFF.

The V call is TRBV6-5, the J call TRBJ2-5; D not resolved. The CDR3 length is 13 residues. The germline V gene encodes CDR1 MNHEY and CDR2 SVGAGI. V was cut by 0 bases and J by 7 bases, with 9 bases left in between. CDR3 sequence reads: CASSYSTLGTQYF. Written as DNA, the CDR3 is TGTGCCAGCAGTTACTCGACGCTGGGGACCCAGTACTTC.

The chain is built from TRBV28 and TRBJ2-6; TRBD1 or TRBD2 may be the D gene (7 bases each). The CDR3 consists of 24 residues. The germline V gene encodes CDR1 MDHEN and CDR2 SYDVKM. V was cut by 1 base and J by 0 bases, with 31 bases left in between. The CDR3 reads CASSLFRGGQPKKSAPSGANVLTF. For the CDR3, the DNA is TGTGCCAGCAGTTTATTTAGGGGGGGACAGCCCAAAAAGTCAGCGCCCTCTGGGGCCAACGTCCTGACTTTC.

In nucleotides, the CDR3 is TGTGCCAGCAGTGAACCGGCCCGAGGTGAAGCTTTCTTT. Protein product: CASSEPARGEAFF. This chain connects TRBV2 to TRBJ1-1; D is undetermined. Germline V gene lookup returns CDR1 SNHLY and CDR2 FYNNEI. Trimming left V 2 bases short and J 7 bases short, with 11 bases between. The CDR3 is made up of 13 amino acids.

Comment on this clone: This sample includes further DNA sequences coding for the same CDR3. The V gene is TRBV5-1, the J gene TRBJ2-7, with 8 bases matching TRBD1. The CDR3 spans 15 residues. Germline V CDR1 and CDR2: SGHRS, YFSETQ. Trimming at V came to 4 bases and at J to 4 bases, leaving 10 bases not matched to a gene. CDR3 protein: CASSPGRGLSYEQYF. As DNA, the CDR3 is TGCGCCAGCAGCCCCGGCAGGGGGCTATCTTACGAGCAGTACTTC.

This chain uses TRBV6-5 with TRBJ2-3, with no clear D. V shed 3 bases and J shed 3 bases, with 10 bases lying between them. The CDR3 runs to 14 residues. Germline-derived CDR1 and CDR2 are MNHEY and SVGAGI. This CDR3 reads CASSYGKLTDTQYF. The CDR3 coding sequence is TGTGCCAGCAGTTATGGGAAACTGACAGATACGCAGTATTTT.

The chain combines TRBV30 with TRBJ1-5; 8 nucleotides align to TRBD1. CDR3 length equals 17 residues. J lost 2 bases, V lost 1 base, and 10 bases had no gene match. Germline lookup yields CDR1 GTSNPN and CDR2 SVGIG (reference sequence). For the CDR3, the DNA is TGTGCCTGGAGTGCCACAGGGGGTGTAGGGCGCAATCAGCCCCAGCATTTT. Protein: CAWSATGGVGRNQPQHF. The full variable domain, in which reference TRBV30 and TRBJ1-5 provide the parts outside the CDR3, is SQTIHQWPATLVQPVGSPLSLECTVEGTSNPNLYWYRQAAGRGLQLLFYSVGIGQISSEVPQNLSASRPQDRQFILSSKKLLLSDSGFYLCAWSATGGVGRNQPQHFGDGTRLSIL.

V usage is TRBV29-1 and J usage is TRBJ1-1; D is undetermined. Germline V gene data show CDR1 as SQVTM and CDR2 as ANQGSEA. This CDR3 region has 13 residues. V was cut by 8 bases and J by 0 bases, with 13 bases left in between. CDR3 sequence (DNA): TGCAGCTTTAAGACAACCATGAACACTGAAGCTTTCTTT. Translation: CSFKTTMNTEAFF. Combining the CDR3 with reference TRBV29-1 and TRBJ1-1 gives the whole variable domain SAVISQKPSRDICQRGTSLTIQCQVDSQVTMMFWYRQQPGQSLTLIATANQGSEATYESGFVIDKFPISRPNLTFSTLTVSNMSPEDSSIYLCSFKTTMNTEAFFGQGTRLTVV.

This sequence joins TRBV4-1 and TRBJ2-7; 12 positions match TRBD2. Germline V CDR1 and CDR2: MGHRA, YSYEKL. The J segment lost 5 bases and the V segment lost 1 base, leaving 15 bases of the junction unmatched. There are 19 residues in the CDR3. The CDR3 sequence: CASSQGMLRTSGETHEQYF. DNA for the CDR3: TGCGCCAGCAGCCAAGGGATGCTGAGGACTAGCGGGGAGACCCACGAGCAGTACTTC.

The V gene is TRBV7-9, the J gene TRBJ1-2, with TRBD1 matching over 8 bases. The length of the CDR3 is 14 residues. V trimming: 5 bases; J trimming: 2 bases; junction bases outside the gene matches: 4. The germline V gene has CDR1 SEHNR and CDR2 FQNEAQ (reference sequence). The CDR3 protein is CASSQTGANYGYTF. CDR3 in DNA: TGTGCCAGCAGCCAGACAGGGGCGAACTATGGCTACACCTTC.

The chain combines TRBV28 with TRBJ2-7; the D gene could be TRBD1 or TRBD2 (5 bases each). CDR1 MDHEN and CDR2 SYDVKM come from the germline V gene. CDR3 length equals 13 residues. Trimming cost V 7 bases and J 2 bases, with 12 bases left between them. DNA for the CDR3: TGTGCCAGCATGGGGACCTGGCCCTACGAGCAGTACTTC. Protein: CASMGTWPYEQYF.

V gene TRBV19 combines with J gene TRBJ2-1; D gene uncertain. Germline-derived CDR1 and CDR2 are LNHDA and SQIVND (reference sequence). The CDR3 contains 16 residues. V was trimmed by 3 bases and J by 2 bases, leaving 14 bases between them. For the CDR3, the DNA is TGTGCCAGTAGTATTAGGGTGGACGCCACCTACAATGAGCAGTTCTTC. Translating it yields CASSIRVDATYNEQFF.

The CDR3 region has the DNA TGTGCCAGCAGTGGGGCGTTAGCCAAAAACATTCAGTACTTC. It is translated as CASSGALAKNIQYF. This chain connects TRBV5-4 to TRBJ2-4; TRBD1 is a possible D gene (5 bases). Germline V gives CDR1 SGHNT, CDR2 YYREEE (reference sequence). V was trimmed by 5 bases and J by 0 bases, leaving 9 bases between them. The CDR3 is made up of 14 amino acids.

On this clone itself: In the same sample, other DNA sequences code for this CDR3. The chain links TRBV11-2 to TRBJ1-1; D not certain. Germline V lookup: CDR1 SGHAT, CDR2 FQNNGV. This CDR3 has 13 amino acids. V was pared by 1 base and J by 4 bases, with 7 bases between. The CDR3 here is CASSLVRGTEAFF. The CDR3 DNA reads as TGTGCCAGCAGCTTAGTCAGAGGCACTGAAGCTTTCTTT.

The CDR3 is CAIRARGLETQYF. The CDR3, as DNA: TGTGCCATCAGAGCCCGGGGGCTGGAGACCCAGTACTTC. The J gene is TRBJ2-5, the V gene TRBV10-3; the D call may be TRBD1 or TRBD2 (6 bases each). This CDR3 region has 13 residues. The germline V gene encodes CDR1 ENHRY and CDR2 SYGVKD. V lost 6 bases and J 5 bases, leaving 13 bases between the germline ends.

Notes on this clone: Other nucleotide sequences in the sample specify the same CDR3. V gene TRBV5-4 combines with J gene TRBJ2-7; unclear D gene. Germline CDR1 reads SGHNT; CDR2 reads YYREEE (reference sequence). Trimming removed 2 bases at V and 0 bases at J, with 3 bases between. The CDR3 extends over 12 amino acids. CDR3 sequence: CASSFSSYEQYF. For the CDR3, the DNA is TGTGCCAGCAGCTTTTCCTCCTACGAGCAGTACTTC.

The chain uses TRBV27 and TRBJ2-1; D remains unclear. CDR3 length equals 15 residues. Trimming cost V 10 bases and J 0 bases, with 16 bases left between them. Germline V gene sequence: CDR1 MNHEY, CDR2 SMNVEV (reference sequence). The CDR3 reads CANKVVYYSYNEQFF. The CDR3 bases are TGTGCCAACAAAGTTGTCTACTACTCCTACAATGAGCAGTTCTTC.

The chain combines TRBV11-1 with TRBJ2-5; D is undetermined. There are 13 residues in the CDR3. V lost 3 bases and J lost 2, with 7 bases in between. Germline loops: CDR1 SGHAT, CDR2 FQDESV (reference sequence). The CDR3 loop is CASSFTAQETQYF. As DNA, the CDR3 is TGTGCCAGCAGCTTCACAGCTCAAGAGACCCAGTACTTC.

V gene TRBV7-9 combines with J gene TRBJ1-2; D is perhaps TRBD1 (6 bases). CDR1 SEHNR and CDR2 FQNEAQ come from the germline V gene (reference sequence). The CDR3 runs to 14 residues. Deletions cut 4 bases from V and 5 bases from J, with 14 bases between. CDR3 nucleotide sequence: TGTGCCAGCAGCTCGCATACAGGGAAATATGGCTACACCTTC. It translates to CASSSHTGKYGYTF.

The chain carries TRBV4-1 and TRBJ2-7; 11 nucleotides align to TRBD2. There are 17 residues in the CDR3. Trimming cost V 4 bases and J 5 bases; bases outside gene matches: 13. The germline V gene has CDR1 MGHRA and CDR2 YSYEKL. CDR3 coding DNA: TGCGCCAGCAGCCTTCGATTCTTTAGCGGGAGGGCCCACGAGCAGTACTTC. Protein product: CASSLRFFSGRAHEQYF.

The chain carries TRBV7-2 and TRBJ2-1, with 7 bases lining up with TRBD1. Looked up from germline, CDR1 is SGHTA and CDR2 is FQGNSA. This CDR3 has 13 amino acids. V was pared by 6 bases and J by 15 bases, with 14 bases of the junction left unmatched. As DNA, the CDR3 is TGTGCCAGCAGAGATGAGACAGGGCAAAGCGGGTTCTTC. Translated, it gives CASRDETGQSGFF.

The J gene is TRBJ1-1, the V gene TRBV18, with D perhaps matching TRBD1 (5 bases). The CDR3 length is 16 residues. CDR1 is KGHSH and CDR2 is LQKENI in the germline V gene. The ends were cut back, 3 bases at V and 1 base at J, with 15 bases in the middle. CDR3 sequence (DNA): TGTGCCAGCTCACCGTTGCACAGGCAGGAGAACACTGAAGCTTTCTTT. Its protein product is CASSPLHRQENTEAFF.

The rearrangement links TRBV9 to TRBJ2-2; 12 bases are shared with TRBD2. CDR3 length: 15 residues. V shed 4 bases and J 6 bases; nucleotides not matched to a gene: 4. CDR1 and CDR2 from the germline V gene are SGDLS and YYNGEE. This chain's CDR3 is CASSPRLAGAGELFF. In DNA, the CDR3 is TGTGCCAGCAGCCCACGACTAGCGGGGGCCGGGGAGCTGTTTTTT.